This is a list of T cell receptor beta chains from one sample in a study of blood T cell repertoires in COVID-19. Profiled with immunoSEQ multiplex PCR; TCRdb holds only in-frame clones, not every one. The sample has around 140,000 clones; approximately 87% are singletons. The sample taken for sequencing was peripheral blood. The source is a man aged 50-60 years with active COVID-19. Both conserved end residues are part of each CDR3. D genes are given only for firm matches. Expanded clones get a size class; other rows say once, few or many, or leave the size out.

>TRBJ2-5|TRBV6-5|-|TRBD1
CASSSTGQGGETQYF
TGTGCCAGCAGTTCGACGGGACAGGGCGGGGAGACCCAGTACTTC
>TRBJ1-1|TRBV9|-|-
CASNQGEGTEAFF
TGTGCCAGCAACCAAGGGGAGGGCACTGAAGCTTTCTTT
>TRBJ1-4|TRBV19|-|TRBD1
CASSTGQDGEKLFF
TGTGCCAGTAGTACGGGACAGGATGGGGAAAAACTGTTTTTT
>TRBJ2-3|TRBV2|-|-
CASSGEATQYF
TGTGCCAGCAGCGGAGAGGCAACGCAGTATTTT
>TRBJ1-1|TRBV2|-|-
CASTLSDTEAFF
TGTGCCAGCACATTGAGTGACACTGAAGCTTTCTTT
>TRBJ2-2|TRBV3-1/TRBV3-2|-|TRBD2
CASSQDYASGGVNTGELFF
TGTGCCAGCAGCCAAGATTATGCTAGCGGGGGGGTGAACACCGGGGAGCTGTTTTTT
>TRBJ2-7|TRBV29-1|-|TRBD1
CSVPDRDYEQYF
TGCAGCGTTCCGGACAGGGACTACGAGCAGTACTTC
>TRBJ1-2|TRBV29-1|-|-
CSVEGIQGYGYTF
TGCAGCGTTGAAGGTATACAGGGTTATGGCTACACCTTC
>TRBJ1-6|TRBV6-2/TRBV6-3|-|-
CASSSLRGVLNNSPLHF
TGTGCCAGCAGTTCCCTACGGGGTGTTCTAAATAATTCACCCCTCCACTTT
>TRBJ2-1|TRBV11-2|-|-
CASSWTDSYNEQFF
TGTGCCAGCAGCTGGACAGATTCCTACAATGAGCAGTTCTTC
>TRBJ2-1|TRBV27|-|TRBD2
CASTWASGGPGEQFF
TGTGCCAGCACCTGGGCCAGCGGGGGCCCGGGGGAGCAGTTCTTC
>TRBJ1-1|TRBV27|-|-
CASSLSLPGTEAFF
TGTGCCAGCAGTTTATCCCTTCCGGGCACTGAAGCTTTCTTT
>TRBJ1-6|TRBV11-1|-|TRBD1
CASSHGQGGSPLHF
TGTGCCAGCAGTCACGGACAGGGAGGATCACCCCTCCACTTT
>TRBJ1-4|TRBV7-9|-|TRBD1
CASSPRSGTGHEKLFF
TGTGCCAGCAGCCCGCGGTCCGGGACAGGCCATGAAAAACTGTTTTTT
>TRBJ2-2|TRBV6-8|-|-
CAGSRTANTGELFF
TGTGCCGGCAGTCGGACAGCGAACACCGGGGAGCTGTTTTTT
>TRBJ2-6|TRBV27|once|TRBD1
CASSQPWTGGANVLTF
TGTGCCAGCAGTCAGCCCTGGACAGGTGGGGCCAACGTCCTGACTTTC
>TRBJ2-7|TRBV7-2|-|TRBD2
CASSFSGGGVGDEQYF
TGTGCCAGCAGCTTTAGTGGCGGGGGAGTGGGTGACGAGCAGTACTTC
>TRBJ2-7|TRBV6-5|-|-
CASSRAKGPRGEQYF
TGTGCCAGCAGCCGGGCAAAGGGCCCCCGGGGTGAGCAGTACTTC
>TRBJ1-4|TRBV19|-|TRBD1
CASSIGQGASEKLFF
TGTGCCAGTAGTATCGGACAGGGGGCGAGTGAAAAACTGTTTTTT
>TRBJ2-1|TRBV5-1|-|TRBD2
CASSSGTSGGSNEQFF
TGCGCCAGCAGCTCTGGGACTAGCGGGGGGAGCAATGAGCAGTTCTTC
>TRBJ1-2|TRBV30|-|TRBD1
CAWSRNRGTGGYTF
TGTGCCTGGAGTAGGAACAGGGGAACGGGAGGCTACACCTTC
>TRBJ2-3|TRBV6-5|-|TRBD2
CASKPSGVGDTQYF
TGTGCCAGCAAACCTAGCGGGGTCGGAGATACGCAGTATTTT
>TRBJ2-5|TRBV18|-|TRBD2
CASSRLAGSLSPRETQYF
TGTGCCAGCTCACGGTTAGCGGGGTCACTATCTCCACGGGAGACCCAGTACTTC
>TRBJ2-1|TRBV4-3|-|TRBD2
CASSQDTASGGRYNEQFF
TGCGCCAGCAGCCAAGATACGGCTAGCGGGGGAAGGTACAATGAGCAGTTCTTC
>TRBJ2-7|TRBV29-1|-|TRBD1
CSVLGGPSSYEQYF
TGCAGCGTCCTAGGGGGCCCGAGCTCCTACGAGCAGTACTTC
>TRBJ2-7|TRBV29-1|-|-
CSVDGTDYEQYF
TGCAGCGTCGACGGGACTGACTACGAGCAGTACTTC